This T cell receptor (beta chain) was profiled in a study of blood T cell repertoires in COVID-19. Study context: Donors in the United States, Italy and Spain gave samples during acute or convalescent COVID-19.

Produced via immunoSEQ multiplex PCR; TCRdb's table is partial and in-frame only. The table has approximately 170,000 clones, 80% to 85% seen once. This CDR3 is built from 14 residues. Germline V gene sequence: CDR1 SEHNR, CDR2 FQNEAQ (reference sequence). Trimming removed 0 bases at V and 8 bases at J, with 10 bases between. The cohort comprised adults aged about 18 to 90 years residing in under 25 US areas. Participants reported their clinical history, and cohort assignment relied on those reports. Among Cohort 3 donors, those recovered had two negative PCRs, clearance, or symptom resolution. This sequence joins TRBV7-9 and TRBJ1-4; D may be TRBD1 (5 bases). The sequenced sample consisted of PBMCs or T cells enriched from blood (not recorded which). The TCR sequence derives from a woman in her forties or fifties who had recovered from COVID-19. The chain's CDR3 is CASSLARAGEKLFF. The CDR3 DNA sequence: TGTGCCAGCAGCTTAGCCAGGGCTGGGGAAAAACTGTTTTTT. The full variable domain, rest sourced from reference TRBV7-9 and TRBJ1-4, is DTGVSQNPRHKITKRGQNVTFRCDPISEHNRLYWYRQTLGQGPEFLTYFQNEAQLEKSRLLSDRFSAERPKGSFSTLEIQRTEQGDSAMYLCASSLARAGEKLFFGSGTQLSVL.